The count of the clone carrying this T cell receptor beta chain is one. Produced via immunoSEQ multiplex PCR; TCRdb's table is partial and in-frame only. This table has roughly 100,000 clones, 70% to 90% appearing once. The entry originates in a study of T cell responses to AZD1222 COVID-19 vaccine. The CDR3 runs to 16 residues. Per germline, CDR1 LGHDT and CDR2 YNNKEL (reference sequence). V was pared by 2 bases and J by 1 base, with 0 bases of the junction left unmatched. The V and J genes are TRBV3-1 (or the pseudogene TRBV3-2) and TRBJ2-2; 11 bases map to TRBD2. The material sequenced was peripheral blood, taken on day 0 of AZD1222 vaccination. This TCR was recovered from an adult in good health. The CDR3 bases are TGTGCCAGCAGCCAACTAGCGGGGGGGAACACCGGGGAGCTGTTTTTT. This translates into CASSQLAGGNTGELFF.